These 24 T cell receptor beta chains came from one sample sequenced in a study of blood T cell dynamics during melanoma immunotherapy. Here immunoSEQ multiplex PCR was the method, and the copy in TCRdb shows in-frame clones only, minus some. Counted here are about 13,000 clones, approximately 90% occurring once; the ten biggest clones make up approximately 0.18%. The time point: pre-treatment baseline. The specimen comprised effector memory CD8+ T cells from blood, sampled from a patient treated with checkpoint blockade. The receptor source for this set is a human donor with melanoma.

This clone is a singleton in its sample. The chain employs TRBV6-5 and TRBJ2-5; D is unresolved. The J call may be in error: the DNA end matches TRBJ2-7 better. The CDR3 has 14 amino acids. In germline, CDR1 is MNHEY, CDR2 SVGAGI. In nucleotides, the CDR3 is TGTGCCAGCAGTTACAGGGAATCTATGTACGAGCAGTACTTC. It codes for CASSYRESMYEQYF.

The rearrangement links TRBV4-3 to TRBJ2-7; D is perhaps TRBD1 (6 bases). V was pared by 0 bases and J by 3 bases, with 18 bases between. The CDR3 spans 17 residues. The germline V gene has CDR1 LGHNA and CDR2 YSLEER. The CDR3 loop reads CASSQDLTGTPVYEQYF. In nucleotides, the CDR3 is TGCGCCAGCAGCCAAGATCTAACAGGGACACCAGTCTACGAGCAGTACTTC.

The genes are TRBV11-2 and TRBJ2-5; 14 bases map to TRBD2. This CDR3 has 17 amino acids. The V and J ends lost 4 bases and 5 bases, in that order; junction bases with no gene match: 9. Germline V gene lookup returns CDR1 SGHAT and CDR2 FQNNGV. CDR3 region: CASSWGLAGVGRETQYF. The CDR3 region has the DNA TGTGCCAGCAGCTGGGGACTAGCGGGAGTGGGTCGGGAGACCCAGTACTTC.

The chain recombines TRBV27 with TRBJ1-1; a weak D match, TRBD1 (6 bases). Trimming left V 0 bases short and J 11 bases short, with 13 bases between. CDR1 and CDR2 (germline): MNHEY, SMNVEV (reference sequence). The CDR3 loop spans 13 amino acids. Written as DNA, the CDR3 is TGTGCCAGCAGTTTATCTCCAGGGGTCGAGGCTTTCTTT. This codes for CASSLSPGVEAFF.

V and J are TRBV10-1 and TRBJ1-2; TRBD1 is a possible D gene (5 bases). The CDR3 totals 13 residues. Between the trimmed V and J ends, which lost 4 bases and 5 bases, there was a span of 11 bases. Germline V CDR1 and CDR2: WNHNN, SYGVQD (reference sequence). The CDR3 is CASSVTENYGYTF. In DNA form, the CDR3 reads TGCGCCAGCAGTGTGACAGAGAATTATGGCTACACCTTC.

The chain carries TRBV19 and TRBJ1-1, with TRBD1 as a possible D gene (5 bases). V gave up 1 base and J gave up 4 bases, with 10 bases separating them. The CDR3 contains 14 residues. Looked up from germline, CDR1 is LNHDA and CDR2 is SQIVND (reference sequence). In DNA, the CDR3 is TGTGCCAGTAGTATAGGGGGCTCTCTCACTGAAGCTTTCTTT. Residues: CASSIGGSLTEAFF.

The chain recombines TRBV15 with TRBJ1-5; 9 bases match TRBD1. Germline V gene data show CDR1 as LNHNV and CDR2 as YYDKDF (reference sequence). This CDR3 has 15 amino acids. J lost 7 bases, V lost 3 bases, and 7 bases had no gene match. The CDR3 loop reads CATSSTGQGVQPQHF. The CDR3 bases are TGTGCCACCAGCAGTACGGGACAGGGAGTACAGCCCCAGCATTTT. The variable domain in full, with the rest retrieved from reference TRBV15 and TRBJ1-5, is DAMVIQNPRYQVTQFGKPVTLSCSQTLNHNVMYWYQQKSSQAPKLLFHYYDKDFNNEADTPDNFQSRRPNTSFCFLDIRSPGLGDTAMYLCATSSTGQGVQPQHFGDGTRLSIL.

The rearrangement links TRBV28 to TRBJ1-1; D possibly corresponds to TRBD1 (6 bases). Germline values: CDR1 MDHEN, CDR2 SYDVKM. V was pared by 6 bases and J by 1 base, with 15 bases between. The CDR3 sequence is 15 residues long. For the CDR3, the DNA is TGTGCCAGCAGACTGGGGGCGTGGGCGAACACTGAAGCTTTCTTT. It translates to CASRLGAWANTEAFF.

This clone was picked up one time. The chain links TRBV5-4 to TRBJ2-5, with D unclear. The J call may be in error: the DNA end matches TRBJ2-7 better. The CDR3 is 14 amino acids. Germline CDR1 is SGHNT and CDR2 is YYREEE (reference sequence). CDR3 loop: CASSLGGGIYEQYF. In nucleotides, the CDR3 is TGTGCCAGCAGCTTGGGTGGTGGGATTTACGAGCAGTACTTC.

The chain links TRBV7-9 to TRBJ2-3, with D maybe TRBD2 (5 bases). Germline values: CDR1 SEHNR, CDR2 FQNEAQ (reference sequence). V lost 4 bases, J lost 1 base, and 9 bases lay in between. The CDR3 runs to 14 residues. The CDR3 loop is CASSSGLGTDTQYF. DNA of the CDR3: TGTGCCAGCAGCTCAGGACTGGGCACAGATACGCAGTATTTT.

This chain uses TRBV18 with TRBJ2-7, with 11 nucleotides matching TRBD1. Losses at the gene ends were 3 bases for V and 5 bases for J; bases not matched to a gene: 3. From germline, CDR1 is KGHSH and CDR2 LQKENI. This CDR3 spans 14 amino acids. The CDR3 region has the DNA TGTGCCAGCTCACCGGGACAGGGGGTCCACGAGCAGTACTTC. Its translation: CASSPGQGVHEQYF.

The chain recombines TRBV4-1 with TRBJ2-7; perhaps TRBD1 as D (6 bases). Germline-derived CDR1 and CDR2 are MGHRA and YSYEKL. This CDR3 region has 16 residues. Trimming took 2 bases from V and 3 from J, leaving 17 bases between them. In DNA form, the CDR3 reads TGCGCCAGCAGCCAATCGACAGGTACTCTAGGCTACGAGCAGTACTTC. Amino acids: CASSQSTGTLGYEQYF.

This chain joins TRBV10-1 and TRBJ2-3, with D possibly TRBD1 on 5 matching bases. The CDR3 runs 14 residues. CDR1 is WNHNN and CDR2 is SYGVQD in the germline V gene (reference sequence). V dropped 4 bases and J dropped 0 bases, with 8 bases sitting between them. CDR3: CASSADSSTDTQYF. The CDR3 DNA sequence: TGCGCCAGCAGTGCAGACAGTAGCACAGATACGCAGTATTTT.

CDR3 sequence (DNA): TGTGCCAGCAAGACTGCGGAGACTGAAGCTTTCTTT. It specifies CASKTAETEAFF. This rearrangement joins TRBV6-6 to TRBJ1-1, with D uncertain. V lost 7 bases and J lost 5, with 11 bases in between. CDR3 size: 12 residues. Germline V lookup: CDR1 MNHNY, CDR2 SVGAGI (reference sequence).

V usage is TRBV7-9 and J usage is TRBJ2-3; 7 bases map to TRBD1. The junction had 7 bases not matched to a gene; V was cut back by 5 bases and J by 2 bases. Germline V lookup: CDR1 SEHNR, CDR2 FQNEAQ (reference sequence). This CDR3 is 15 amino acids long. The CDR3 bases are TGTGCCAGCAGCCGGGAAAGGGGGCCCACAGATACGCAGTATTTT. Protein sequence: CASSRERGPTDTQYF.

V gene TRBV9 combines with J gene TRBJ1-3; D may be TRBD1 (5 bases). The germline CDR1 and CDR2 sequences are SGDLS and YYNGEE. V was pared by 4 bases and J by 2 bases, with 13 bases between. This CDR3 comprises 15 residues. CDR3 bases: TGTGCCAGCAGCCCCAGGGAAGGACCTGGAAACACCATATATTTT. This encodes CASSPREGPGNTIYF.

V is TRBV7-9 and J is TRBJ2-1, with D possibly TRBD1 on 6 matching bases. The CDR3 extends over 16 amino acids. Trimming pared 2 bases from V and 4 bases from J, leaving 15 bases between. Germline values: CDR1 SEHNR, CDR2 FQNEAQ (reference sequence). CDR3 sequence (DNA): TGTGCCAGCAGCTTAACCCAGGGGATCTATTACAATGAGCAGTTCTTC. It specifies CASSLTQGIYYNEQFF.

The chain carries TRBV29-1 and TRBJ2-1; D gene unclear. Germline CDR1 SQVTM, CDR2 ANQGSEA. V lost 7 bases, J lost 5 bases, and 6 bases lay in between. The CDR3 is 10 residues long. The CDR3 nucleotides are TGCAGCGCGCTCGACAATGAGCAGTTCTTC. It is translated as CSALDNEQFF.

A single count supports this clone. The CDR3 reads CASTASGQGTDTQYF. The CDR3 nucleotides read TGTGCCAGCACCGCCTCGGGGCAGGGCACAGATACGCAGTATTTT. V gene TRBV6-1 combines with J gene TRBJ2-3; D assignment may be TRBD1 or TRBD2 (5 bases each). The CDR3 is 15 amino acids. V lost 7 bases and J 1 base, leaving 15 bases between the germline ends. Germline-derived CDR1 and CDR2 are MNHNS and SASEGT.

The rearrangement uses TRBV28 and TRBJ2-1; D is perhaps TRBD1 (5 bases). Trimming cost V 6 bases and J 3 bases, with 12 bases left between them. Germline V gene lookup returns CDR1 MDHEN and CDR2 SYDVKM. The CDR3 has 14 residues. The CDR3 region has the DNA TGTGCCAGCAGGATTTTAGGGGACTACAATGAGCAGTTCTTC. Translating it yields CASRILGDYNEQFF. Together with reference TRBV28 and TRBJ2-1, the CDR3 gives the full variable domain: DVKVTQSSRYLVKRTGEKVFLECVQDMDHENMFWYRQDPGLGLRLIYFSYDVKMKEKGDIPEGYSVSREKKERFSLILESASTNQTSMYLCASRILGDYNEQFFGPGTRLTVL.

V and J are TRBV18 and TRBJ1-3; D is undetermined. This CDR3 region has 14 residues. Trimming removed 7 bases from V and 4 bases from J, with 14 bases in between. Germline V CDR1 and CDR2: KGHSH, LQKENI. CDR3 sequence reads: CASWVSTEGNTIYF. The CDR3 DNA sequence: TGTGCCAGCTGGGTATCCACGGAAGGAAACACCATATATTTT.

This chain joins TRBV7-9 and TRBJ1-3; 7 positions agree with TRBD1. V lost 4 bases, J lost 0 bases, and 6 bases stayed unmatched. The germline V gene encodes CDR1 SEHNR and CDR2 FQNEAQ (reference sequence). The CDR3 runs to 16 residues. The CDR3 region is CASSSTGPSSGNTIYF. The DNA of the CDR3 is TGTGCCAGCAGCTCGACAGGGCCCAGCTCTGGAAACACCATATATTTT.

V is TRBV5-8 and J is TRBJ1-2; D may be TRBD1 (6 bases). Trimming took 0 bases from V and 2 from J, leaving 11 bases between them. The CDR3 consists of 15 residues. Germline lookup yields CDR1 SGHTS and CDR2 YDEGEE. DNA for the CDR3: TGTGCCAGCAGCTTGGCAGGGGTCAGGAACTATGGCTACACCTTC. This sequence encodes CASSLAGVRNYGYTF.

This clone was recorded a few times. This chain connects TRBV27 to TRBJ1-5; 12 bases fit TRBD1. CDR1 and CDR2 from the germline V gene are MNHEY and SMNVEV (reference sequence). The CDR3 loop spans 15 amino acids. Trimming at V came to 6 bases and at J to 7 bases, leaving 7 bases not matched to a gene. This chain's CDR3 is CASRSTGTGGQPQHF. CDR3 sequence (DNA): TGTGCCAGCAGGTCCACCGGGACAGGGGGCCAGCCCCAGCATTTT.